This record looks at one TCR beta chain sequence and its context. Its antigen is not known. This record comes from a study of blood T cells in healthy people across ages. General observations from the study: Relative to aged donors, long-lived donors carried more naive CD4+ cells and displayed higher diversity.

The junction had 7 bases not matched to a gene; V was cut back by 2 bases and J by 1 base. The V gene's germline CDR1 is DFQATT and CDR2 SNEGSKA (reference sequence). This CDR3 comprises 15 residues. Next came a second PCR, run for about 6 to 12 cycles, which used a sample-barcoded 5' primer along with a J-beta primer mix. Each CDR3 protein gets one entry after TCRdb re-called the 5' RACE reads with MiXCR. This table has 550,000 to 700,000 distinct CDR3 sequences, approximately 27% appearing once. The J gene is TRBJ1-1, the V gene TRBV20-1; 7 nucleotides line up with TRBD1. This receptor was obtained from a woman in her 70s in good health. Sequenced input: blood. The DNA of the CDR3 is TGCAGTGCTAGACCGGTGGGACAGCCGAACACTGAAGCTTTCTTT. Protein sequence: CSARPVGQPNTEAFF.